What follows describes a single T cell receptor (beta chain). The entry originates in a study of OX40 agonist ivuxolimab in advanced cancers. The data were produced by immunoSEQ multiplex PCR, yet TCRdb's version contains in-frame clones alone and is incomplete. The repertoire holds 99,000 or so clones, with about 91% as singletons. This material consisted of CD4+ or CD8+ T cells sorted from blood, taken in a trial of the OX40 agonist ivuxolimab. The receptor was isolated from an adult with an advanced solid tumor such as melanoma, head and neck, liver or kidney cancer.

This chain's CDR3 is CASSLDGWGTSSKETQYF. DNA of the CDR3: TGTGCCAGCAGCTTAGATGGTTGGGGCACTAGCTCCAAGGAGACCCAGTACTTC. V gene TRBV7-2 combines with J gene TRBJ2-5; possible D gene TRBD2, 6 bases. The CDR3 consists of 18 residues. V lost 1 base and J lost 5, with 23 bases in between. The V gene's germline CDR1 is SGHTA and CDR2 FQGNSA. The full variable domain, its missing parts supplied by reference TRBV7-2 and TRBJ2-5, is GAGVSQSPSNKVTEKGKDVELRCDPISGHTALYWYRQSLGQGLEFLIYFQGNSAPDKSGLPSDRFSAERTGGSVSTLTIQRTQQEDSAVYLCASSLDGWGTSSKETQYFGPGTRLLVL.